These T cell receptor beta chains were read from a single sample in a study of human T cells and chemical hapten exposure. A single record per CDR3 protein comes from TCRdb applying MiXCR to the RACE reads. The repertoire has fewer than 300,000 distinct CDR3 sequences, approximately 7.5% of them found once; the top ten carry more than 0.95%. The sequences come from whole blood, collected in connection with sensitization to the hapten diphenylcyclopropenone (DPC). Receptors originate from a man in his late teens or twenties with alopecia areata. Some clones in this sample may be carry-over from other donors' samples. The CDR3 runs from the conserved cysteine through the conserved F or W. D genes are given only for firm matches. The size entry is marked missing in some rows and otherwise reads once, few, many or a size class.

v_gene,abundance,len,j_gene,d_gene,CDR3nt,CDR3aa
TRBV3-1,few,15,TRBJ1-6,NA,TGTGCCAGCAGCCAAGACGTGGTGGGATGGTCACCCCTCCACTTT,CASSQDVVGWSPLHF
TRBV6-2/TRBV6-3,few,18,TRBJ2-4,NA,TGTGCCAGCAGAGGTTTAGGGTTTTCCTTACGGACCAAAAACATTCAGTACTTC,CASRGLGFSLRTKNIQYF
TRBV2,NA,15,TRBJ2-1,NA,TGTGCCAGCAGTAGGGGACGGACTTTTGGGAATGAGCAGTTCTTC,CASSRGRTFGNEQFF
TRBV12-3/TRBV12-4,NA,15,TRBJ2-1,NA,TGTGCCAGCAGTTTACTGAGGAGCTCCTACAATGAGCAGTTCTTC,CASSLLRSSYNEQFF
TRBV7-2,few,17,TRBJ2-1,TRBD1,TGTGCCAGCAGCTTAGGCCCAGGGGGAAGCTCCTACAATGAGCAGTTCTTC,CASSLGPGGSSYNEQFF
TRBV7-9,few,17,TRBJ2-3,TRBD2,TGTGCCAGCAGCCCCGGACTAGCGGGGGGATACACAGATACGCAGTATTTT,CASSPGLAGGYTDTQYF
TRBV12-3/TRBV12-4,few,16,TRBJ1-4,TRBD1,TGTGCCAGCAGTGAACGTCAGACAGGGGGAAATGAAAAACTGTTTTTT,CASSERQTGGNEKLFF
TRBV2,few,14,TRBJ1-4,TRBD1,TGTGCCACCCCCAGGGGGGTCGGAAATGAAAAACTGTTTTTT,CATPRGVGNEKLFF
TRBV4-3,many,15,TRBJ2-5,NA,TGCGCCAGCAGCCAGTTTCGACTGACCAAGGAGACCCAGTACTTC,CASSQFRLTKETQYF
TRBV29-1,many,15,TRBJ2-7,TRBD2,TGCAGCGTTGAACCCTTAGCGGGGGGGATTGACGAGCAGTACTTC,CSVEPLAGGIDEQYF
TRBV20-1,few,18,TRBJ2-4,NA,TGCAGTGCTAGAGATATTCGATTGGGTTTACTAGCCAAAAACATTCAGTACTTC,CSARDIRLGLLAKNIQYF
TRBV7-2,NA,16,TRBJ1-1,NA,TGTGCCAGCCAACTACGTGGGAGGGGGGCGAACACTGAAGCTTTCTTT,CASQLRGRGANTEAFF
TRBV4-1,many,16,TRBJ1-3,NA,TGCGCCAGCACCTACGAGACAGGCGTCTCTGGAAACACCATATATTTT,CASTYETGVSGNTIYF
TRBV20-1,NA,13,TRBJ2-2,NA,TGCAGTGCTAGTTGGGGTAGTGCCGGGGAGCTGTTTTTT,CSASWGSAGELFF
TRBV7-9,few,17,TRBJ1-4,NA,TGTGCCAGCAGCTTAGGTACCTCGGGGTACATTAATGAAAAACTGTTTTTT,CASSLGTSGYINEKLFF
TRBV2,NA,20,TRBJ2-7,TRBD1,TGTGCCAGCAGGGGAAACCTGGACAGGGCAGGACAAGGGCGGTACTACGAGCAGTACTTC,CASRGNLDRAGQGRYYEQYF
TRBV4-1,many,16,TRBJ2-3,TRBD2,TGCGCCAGCAGCCAAGCTGGTAGGGAGGGAACAGATACGCAGTATTTT,CASSQAGREGTDTQYF
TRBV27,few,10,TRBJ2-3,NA,TGTGCCAGTCCAGGGGATACGCAGTATTTT,CASPGDTQYF
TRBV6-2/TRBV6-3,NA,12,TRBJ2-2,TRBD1,TGTGCCGGACAGGGCAACACCGGGGAGCTGTTTTTT,CAGQGNTGELFF
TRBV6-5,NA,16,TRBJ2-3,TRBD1,TGTGCCAGCAGTCGCGGACAGGGCCGGGAGACAGATACGCAGTATTTT,CASSRGQGRETDTQYF
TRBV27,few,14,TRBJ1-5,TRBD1,TGTGCCAGCAGTTTCAGGGGGCAGGATCAGCCCCAGCATTTT,CASSFRGQDQPQHF
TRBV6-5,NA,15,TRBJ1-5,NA,TGTGCCAGCAGTTCCAAGCGAAGGGGAAATCAGCCCCAGCATTTT,CASSSKRRGNQPQHF
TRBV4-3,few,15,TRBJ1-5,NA,TGCGCCAGCAGCCAAGATTGGGCAGCACTTCAGCCCCAGCATTTT,CASSQDWAALQPQHF